This TCR beta chain appears in the sequencing data of a study of blood T cell repertoires in COVID-19. How the authors handled the data: Quantification of nucleated cells was approximated via reference gene primer amplification. Using immunoSEQ multiplex PCR, the repertoire was profiled, and TCRdb retains in-frame clones only, with some absent. Clone size and V and J calls were adopted from that table, with D and trimming inferred from the DNA. Of over 200,000 clones in the sample, around nine tenths are singletons; the top ten hold roughly 2.5%. Germline CDR1 LGHDT, CDR2 YNNKEL (reference sequence). Deletions cut 9 bases from V and 0 bases from J, with 11 bases between. This CDR3 comprises 13 residues.

Sequencing used peripheral blood. The TCR sequence derives from a woman in her sixties with acute or convalescent COVID-19. This chain links TRBV3-1 (or the pseudogene TRBV3-2) with TRBJ1-1; the D gene is possibly TRBD1 (5 bases). CDR3: CASQTGLNTEAFF. The CDR3, as DNA: TGTGCCAGTCAAACAGGTTTGAACACTGAAGCTTTCTTT.